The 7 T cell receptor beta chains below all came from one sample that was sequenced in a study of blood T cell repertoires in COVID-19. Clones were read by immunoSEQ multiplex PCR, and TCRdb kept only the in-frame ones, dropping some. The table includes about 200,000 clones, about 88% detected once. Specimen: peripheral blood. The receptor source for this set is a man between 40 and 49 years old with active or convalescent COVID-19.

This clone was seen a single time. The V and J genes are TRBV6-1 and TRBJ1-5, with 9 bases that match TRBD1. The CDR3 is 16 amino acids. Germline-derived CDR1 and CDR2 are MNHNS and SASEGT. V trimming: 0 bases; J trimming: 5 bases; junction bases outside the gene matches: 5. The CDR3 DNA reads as TGTGCCAGCAGTGAAGCGCAGGGGACAGGGTATCAGCCCCAGCATTTT. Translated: CASSEAQGTGYQPQHF.

CDR3 residues: CASSQVPGFSYTYNEQFF. CDR3 sequence (DNA): TGTGCCAGCAGCCAAGTTCCCGGATTTAGCTACACCTACAATGAGCAGTTCTTC. The V and J genes are TRBV3-1 (or the pseudogene TRBV3-2) and TRBJ2-1; no clear D gene. Between the trimmed V and J ends, which lost 1 base and 2 bases, there was a span of 18 bases. The germline CDR1 and CDR2 sequences are LGHDT and YNNKEL (reference sequence). The CDR3 is 18 residues long.

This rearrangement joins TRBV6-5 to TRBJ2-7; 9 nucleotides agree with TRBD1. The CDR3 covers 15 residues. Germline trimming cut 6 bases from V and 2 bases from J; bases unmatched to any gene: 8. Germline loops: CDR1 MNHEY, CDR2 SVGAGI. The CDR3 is CASSATGGATYEQYF. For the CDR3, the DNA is TGTGCCAGCAGCGCGACAGGGGGAGCGACCTACGAGCAGTACTTC.

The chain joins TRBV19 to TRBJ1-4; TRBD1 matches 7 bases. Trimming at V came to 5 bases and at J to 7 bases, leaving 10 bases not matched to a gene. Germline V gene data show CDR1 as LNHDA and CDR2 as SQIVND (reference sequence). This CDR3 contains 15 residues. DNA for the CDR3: TGTGCCAGTAGTCCAGAGATGGACAGGTCTGAAAAACTGTTTTTT. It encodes CASSPEMDRSEKLFF. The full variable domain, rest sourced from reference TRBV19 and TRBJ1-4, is DGGITQSPKYLFRKEGQNVTLSCEQNLNHDAMYWYRQDPGQGLRLIYYSQIVNDFQKGDIAEGYSVSREKKESFPLTVTSAQKNPTAFYLCASSPEMDRSEKLFFGSGTQLSVL.

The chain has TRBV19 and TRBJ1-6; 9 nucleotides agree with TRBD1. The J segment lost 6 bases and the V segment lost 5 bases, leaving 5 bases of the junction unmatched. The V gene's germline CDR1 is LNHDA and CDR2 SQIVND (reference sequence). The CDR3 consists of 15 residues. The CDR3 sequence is CASSWTGEFNSPLHF. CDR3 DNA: TGTGCCAGTAGTTGGACAGGGGAATTTAATTCACCCCTCCACTTT.

In nucleotides, the CDR3 is TGTGCCAGCTCACCACTCCAGAATAATGAAAAACTGTTTTTT. Encoded protein: CASSPLQNNEKLFF. The J gene is TRBJ1-4, the V gene TRBV18; no firm D call. V was clipped by 1 base and J by 4 bases, with 7 bases between them. The V gene's germline CDR1 is KGHSH and CDR2 LQKENI. There are 14 residues in the CDR3.

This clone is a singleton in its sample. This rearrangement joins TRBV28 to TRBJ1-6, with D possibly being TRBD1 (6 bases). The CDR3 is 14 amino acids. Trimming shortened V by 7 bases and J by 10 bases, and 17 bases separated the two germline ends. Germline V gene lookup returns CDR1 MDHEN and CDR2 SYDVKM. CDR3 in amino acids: CASIIQGSGSPLHF. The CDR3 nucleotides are TGTGCCAGCATCATACAGGGTTCCGGATCACCCCTCCACTTT.